Each of the 20 T cell receptor beta chains below was sequenced from the same sample in a study of shared clonotypes between healthy human individuals (dated by TCRdb to the early 2020s). The library was produced with the immunoSEQ multiplex PCR assay. In TCRdb, the immuneACCESS table is reduced to in-frame sequences with V and J assigned. These tables do not hold every clone; where another copy was compared, an unresolved V gene accounts for under half, and the others remain unexplained. Counted in this sample were roughly 1.5 million clones; 95% to 99% of them appeared once. Of the sample, roughly 0.45% is held by the ten largest clones. Sequencing was carried out using naive CD4+ T cells sorted from blood. The cell subset or site label for this specimen denotes: CD45RA+ positively selected. Receptors were obtained from a man aged 25 to 40 in good health.

This clone was detected only once. This sequence joins TRBV18 and TRBJ1-2, with TRBD1 matching 9 bases. The CDR3 has 14 residues. Trimming removed 2 bases from V and 7 bases from J; junction bases left unmatched: 5. Germline assignment: CDR1 KGHSH and CDR2 LQKENI. In DNA, the CDR3 is TGTGCCAGCTCACCATCCGGGACAGGGTTTGGCTACACCTTC. Amino acids: CASSPSGTGFGYTF.

The CDR3 DNA is TGTGCCAGCAGCTTCTTGCCCCCCGGACCGGAAAAACTGTTTTTT. It specifies CASSFLPPGPEKLFF. The rearrangement uses TRBV5-5 and TRBJ1-4; no firm D call. Trimming took off 2 bases at V and 8 bases at J, with 16 bases between the two ends. CDR1 SGHKS and CDR2 YYEKEE come from the germline V gene (reference sequence). The CDR3 is 15 amino acids.

The gene calls are TRBV7-8 and TRBJ2-1, with D perhaps matching TRBD1 (7 bases). Germline V gene data show CDR1 as SGHVS and CDR2 as FQNEAQ. V shed 0 bases and J shed 10 bases, with 16 bases lying between them. CDR3 length: 15 residues. CDR3 sequence reads: CASSLAGRQGGEQFF. CDR3 nucleotides: TGTGCCAGCAGCTTAGCGGGGAGGCAGGGGGGCGAGCAGTTCTTC.

The J gene is TRBJ1-1, the V gene TRBV9; TRBD1 matches at 9 bases. The V segment lost 8 bases and the J segment 5 bases; nucleotides outside the gene matches: 7. The CDR3 consists of 13 residues. Germline CDR1 SGDLS, CDR2 YYNGEE. CDR3 residues: CARPQGALTEAFF. The CDR3 DNA is TGTGCCAGGCCACAGGGGGCGCTGACTGAAGCTTTCTTT.

The chain recombines TRBV6-1 with TRBJ1-1, with D unclear. The germline CDR1 and CDR2 sequences are MNHNS and SASEGT. V lost 6 bases, J lost 6 bases, and 17 bases lay in between. This CDR3 contains 14 residues. The CDR3 coding sequence is TGTGCCAGCAGGGGCGCCCCACGAGTTGCTGAAGCTTTCTTT. Translated: CASRGAPRVAEAFF.

This clone was counted a single time. CDR3 region: CATSRGVRELEGYEQFF. The CDR3 DNA is TGTGCCACCAGCAGAGGAGTGAGGGAGTTGGAGGGCTATGAGCAGTTCTTC. The gene calls are TRBV15 and TRBJ2-1; a possible D gene is TRBD2 (6 bases). Germline values: CDR1 LNHNV, CDR2 YYDKDF (reference sequence). V lost 1 base and J lost 8, with 21 bases in between. The CDR3 extends over 17 amino acids. The full variable domain, in which reference TRBV15 and TRBJ2-1 provide the parts outside the CDR3, is DAMVIQNPRYQVTQFGKPVTLSCSQTLNHNVMYWYQQKSSQAPKLLFHYYDKDFNNEADTPDNFQSRRPNTSFCFLDIRSPGLGDTAMYLCATSRGVRELEGYEQFFGPGTRLTVL.

The chain recombines TRBV5-1 with TRBJ2-1; no firm D call. V gave up 0 bases and J gave up 8 bases, with 15 bases separating them. The germline CDR1 and CDR2 sequences are SGHRS and YFSETQ. CDR3 length equals 15 residues. The CDR3 here is CASSLVKGLMDEQFF. Written as DNA, the CDR3 is TGCGCCAGCAGCTTGGTAAAGGGTTTGATGGATGAGCAGTTCTTC.

In the case of this clone: The same CDR3 can be traced to other DNA sequences in this sample. This chain uses TRBV10-3 with TRBJ2-7; a possible D gene is TRBD2 (5 bases). The CDR3 is 12 residues long. Germline CDR1 and CDR2: ENHRY and SYGVKD. V lost 4 bases and J lost 6, with 10 bases in between. DNA of the CDR3: TGTGCCATCAGTGGAACTAGGTCCGAGCAGTACTTC. It yields the protein CAISGTRSEQYF.

The chain is built from TRBV4-1 and TRBJ2-1, with a weak D call TRBD2 (5 bases). This CDR3 has 18 amino acids. CDR1 MGHRA and CDR2 YSYEKL come from the germline V gene. Trimming removed 0 bases from V and 5 bases from J, with 20 bases in between. The CDR3 bases are TGCGCCAGCAGCCAAGATAACATACGTTTAGGACTCGACAATGAGCAGTTCTTC. Translation gives CASSQDNIRLGLDNEQFF.

This chain joins TRBV6-5 and TRBJ1-3; 9 nucleotides align to TRBD1. V gave up 2 bases and J gave up 4 bases; unmatched junction bases: 3. CDR1 MNHEY and CDR2 SVGAGI come from the germline V gene. The CDR3 extends over 15 amino acids. CDR3 amino acids: CASSYTGGSGNTIYF. In nucleotides, the CDR3 is TGTGCCAGCAGTTACACAGGGGGCTCAGGAAACACCATATATTTT.

The V gene is TRBV4-1, the J gene TRBJ2-1, with 12 nucleotides matching TRBD2. This CDR3 is 15 amino acids long. Germline V gene sequence: CDR1 MGHRA, CDR2 YSYEKL. V shed 4 bases, J shed 9 bases, and the junction held 7 bases outside the gene matches. The CDR3 protein is CASSRGLAGGGEQFF. The CDR3, as DNA: TGCGCCAGCAGCCGAGGTCTAGCGGGAGGGGGTGAGCAGTTCTTC.

The chain is built from TRBV5-1 and TRBJ1-4, with 7 bases identical to TRBD1. The CDR3 runs 17 residues. V shed 3 bases, J shed 0 bases, and the junction held 8 bases outside the gene matches. Germline CDR1 and CDR2: SGHRS and YFSETQ. CDR3 bases: TGCGCCAGCAGCTGGGACAGTGCCGAAGCAACTAATGAAAAACTGTTTTTT. The encoded protein is CASSWDSAEATNEKLFF.

The chain couples TRBV2 to TRBJ2-7; the D gene is possibly TRBD1 (6 bases). Trimming removed 0 bases from V and 2 bases from J, with 14 bases in between. The CDR3 length is 16 residues. The V gene's germline CDR1 is SNHLY and CDR2 FYNNEI. The CDR3 DNA is TGTGCCAGCAGTGAAGCGCAGACAGGCCCTACCTACGAGCAGTACTTC. This gives the protein CASSEAQTGPTYEQYF.

The V and J genes are TRBV5-1 and TRBJ2-3, with D hard to call. Germline CDR1 SGHRS, CDR2 YFSETQ. Trimming took off 5 bases at V and 3 bases at J, with 13 bases between the two ends. There are 14 residues in the CDR3. The CDR3 DNA follows: TGCGCCAGCAGATCCGTCCCGGTTACAGATACGCAGTATTTT. Its translation: CASRSVPVTDTQYF.

The rearrangement joins TRBV7-9 to TRBJ2-7, with 7 nucleotides matching TRBD1. CDR1 is SEHNR and CDR2 is FQNEAQ in the germline V gene (reference sequence). After removal of 1 base from V and 3 bases from J, the junction contained 0 bases not matched to a gene. This CDR3 has 13 amino acids. For the CDR3, the DNA is TGTGCCAGCAGCTTAGGGGACAGCTACGAGCAGTACTTC. This codes for CASSLGDSYEQYF.

In its sample, this clone was seen once. The rearrangement joins TRBV6-5 to TRBJ1-5, with 12 bases that match TRBD1. J lost 8 bases, V lost 2 bases, and 7 bases had no gene match. The CDR3 extends over 16 amino acids. From germline, CDR1 is MNHEY and CDR2 SVGAGI. This CDR3 reads CASSYGPGQGAKPQHF. The CDR3 region has the DNA TGTGCCAGCAGTTACGGACCGGGACAGGGGGCGAAGCCCCAGCATTTT.

The V gene is TRBV28, the J gene TRBJ2-1; D not certain. Deletions cut 6 bases from V and 0 bases from J, with 15 bases between. CDR1 MDHEN and CDR2 SYDVKM come from the germline V gene. The CDR3 consists of 16 residues. The CDR3 loop is CASSRFGRSSYNEQFF. CDR3 in DNA: TGTGCCAGCAGCCGCTTCGGACGGAGCTCCTACAATGAGCAGTTCTTC.

The chain combines TRBV6-1 with TRBJ2-5; no firm D call. Trimming pared 8 bases from V and 2 bases from J, leaving 12 bases between. Germline V gives CDR1 MNHNS, CDR2 SASEGT. This CDR3 is 13 amino acids long. CDR3 amino acids: CASRITVQETQYF. CDR3 nucleotide sequence: TGTGCCAGCCGTATTACAGTGCAAGAGACCCAGTACTTC.

V and J are TRBV28 and TRBJ2-1; possibly TRBD1 or TRBD2 for D (6 bases each). The ends were cut back, 6 bases at V and 11 bases at J, with 17 bases in the middle. This CDR3 contains 13 residues. Germline V gene lookup returns CDR1 MDHEN and CDR2 SYDVKM. The chain's CDR3 is CASREPDRGQQFF. CDR3 DNA: TGTGCCAGCAGGGAGCCAGACCGGGGGCAGCAGTTCTTC.

This chain links TRBV5-4 with TRBJ1-1; no clear D. In germline, CDR1 is SGHNT, CDR2 YYREEE (reference sequence). CDR3 size: 14 residues. Trimming left V 4 bases short and J 4 bases short, with 14 bases between. CDR3 nucleotides: TGTGCCAGCAGCCCCCGGGCCTTTGGCACTGAAGCTTTCTTT. The encoded protein is CASSPRAFGTEAFF.